This note documents a single TCR beta chain sequence. These data originate in a study of quantifying T cell responses using KT2 cells. Study details: Reverse transcription used primers in the TCR alpha and beta constant regions. Estimated efficiency of the T4 ligation step was above 9% under optimum conditions. The second PCR ran as a qPCR until a predetermined fluorescence threshold was reached.

An oligo carrying a UMI was ligated to the cDNA 3' end. The first PCR ran around 4 cycles with an equimolar RC1.1 and RC1.2 beta primer mix. Via MiXCR, TCRdb re-called the UMI-ligation and nested PCR reads, giving one row per CDR3 protein. The sample shows about 33,000 distinct CDR3 sequences, about 9.4% of them seen only once. The sample is PBMC spiked with counted cells of clone KT2. Different KT2-to-PBMC ratios were created with a constant PBMC count. Germline CDR1 reads SQVTM; CDR2 reads ANQGSEA. The CDR3 has 15 residues. Trimming took off 6 bases at V and 0 bases at J, with 15 bases between the two ends.

This clonotype was obtained from a human donor. Sequencing was done on a sample of PBMCs spiked with cells of the T cell clone KT2. V gene TRBV29-1 combines with J gene TRBJ1-5; D gene uncertain. CDR3 DNA sequence: TGCAGCGTCACTAGGCAGGAATATAGCAATCAGCCCCAGCATTTT. As protein: CSVTRQEYSNQPQHF.